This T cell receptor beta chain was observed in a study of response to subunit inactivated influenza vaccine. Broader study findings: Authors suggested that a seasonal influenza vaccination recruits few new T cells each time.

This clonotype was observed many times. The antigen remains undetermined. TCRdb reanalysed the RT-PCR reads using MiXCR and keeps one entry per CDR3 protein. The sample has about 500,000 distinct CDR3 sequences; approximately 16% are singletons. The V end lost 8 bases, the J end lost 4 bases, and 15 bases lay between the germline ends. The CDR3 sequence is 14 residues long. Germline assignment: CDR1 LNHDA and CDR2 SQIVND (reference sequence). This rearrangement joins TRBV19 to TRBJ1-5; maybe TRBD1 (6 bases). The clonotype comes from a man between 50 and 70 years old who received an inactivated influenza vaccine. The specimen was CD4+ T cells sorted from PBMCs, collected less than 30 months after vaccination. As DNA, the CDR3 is TGTGCCAGTGGTGGGGGCTCAAGGAATCAGCCCCAGCATTTT. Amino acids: CASGGGSRNQPQHF.